The sequence of this T cell receptor (beta chain) was determined in a study of blood T cells in healthy people across ages. Alongside a J-beta primer mix, a sample-barcoded 5' primer served in a second PCR lasting about 7 to 12 cycles. Via MiXCR, TCRdb re-called the 5' RACE reads, giving one row per CDR3 protein. The table includes nearly 800,000 distinct CDR3 sequences, roughly three fifths detected once. Every sample had a minimum of 7 million PBMCs isolated. Per the germline V gene, CDR1 is KGHSH and CDR2 is LQKENI. CDR3 length equals 15 residues. J lost 4 bases, V lost 3 bases, and 6 bases had no gene match.

The TCR originated in a man aged 35 to 55 in good health. Sequenced: blood. The chain joins TRBV18 to TRBJ2-5; the match to TRBD1 covers 9 bases. Here the CDR3 DNA reads TGTGCCAGCTCACCGGGACAGGGCTTTACAGAGACCCAGTACTTC. Its translation: CASSPGQGFTETQYF.